This T cell receptor beta chain was identified during a study of PD-1 blockade in mismatch repair-deficient tumors (dated by TCRdb to 2015 to 2018). With respect to the entire study: Between late 2013 and September 2016, approximately 90 consecutive patients with eleven to twelve mismatch repair-deficient cancer types, all previously treated and progressing, were enrolled in the trial. Deep sequencing of TCR CDR3 regions was used to track tumor-associated T cell clones in peripheral blood of patients responding to PD-1 blockade.

A remark on this clone: Its antigen has not been determined. Base qualities are not provided; no much larger clone lies one nucleotide away.

The method behind the library was the immunoSEQ multiplex PCR assay. This is the immuneACCESS table as TCRdb keeps it, with only in-frame sequences that have V and J called. A part of the clones is gone; compared with another copy, unresolved V genes explain less than half, and the rest is unexplained. The sample contains about 34,000 clones, around 80% of them found a single time. About 3.4% of the sample rests with the top ten. From cysteine to phenylalanine, the CDR3 is 14 amino acids long. Of the read, only the CDR3 DNA is kept; its 42 bases are in frame from base 1. The germline V gene yields SGHRS for CDR1 and YFSETQ for CDR2. V and J are trimmed by 4 bases and 11 bases, and the gene matches miss 13 bases of the junction. Mismatch repair deficiency was established in every enrolled patient by polymerase chain reaction or immunohistochemistry. A few patients who responded to pembrolizumab therapy underwent TCR sequencing. Pembrolizumab PD-1 blockade was prospectively tested in advanced mismatch repair-deficient cancers, regardless of tissue of origin, in the phase II trial. Peripheral blood T cell samples were collected serially, before PD-1 blockade began and at several time points afterward. Blood sampling times were reported as weeks after the first pembrolizumab dose.

Study-level results and caveats: After pembrolizumab, tumor-resident clones, which were often undetectable in blood before treatment, expanded rapidly and then contracted, generally ahead of radiologic responses.

The receptor chain draws on TRBV5-1 and TRBJ1-1, with TRBD1 identical over 8 junction bases. Sequencing was performed on PBMCs, taken 6 to 7 weeks after starting pembrolizumab. This sequence originates from an adult with mismatch repair-deficient cancer. The nucleotides read TGCGCCAGCAGCGAGGACAGGGAGGGGGGGCCGGCTTTCTTT. Its translation reads: CASSEDREGGPAFF.